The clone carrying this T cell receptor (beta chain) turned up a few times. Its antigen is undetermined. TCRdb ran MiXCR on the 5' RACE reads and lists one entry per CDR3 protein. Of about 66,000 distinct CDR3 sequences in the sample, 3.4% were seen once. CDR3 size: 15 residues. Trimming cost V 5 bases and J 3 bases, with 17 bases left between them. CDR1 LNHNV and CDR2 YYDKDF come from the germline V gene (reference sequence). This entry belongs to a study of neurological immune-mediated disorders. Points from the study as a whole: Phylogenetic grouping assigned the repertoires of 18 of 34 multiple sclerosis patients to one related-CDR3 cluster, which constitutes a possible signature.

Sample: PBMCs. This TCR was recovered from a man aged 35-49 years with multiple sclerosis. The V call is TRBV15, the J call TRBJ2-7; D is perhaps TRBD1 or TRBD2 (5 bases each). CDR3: CATSYRGPSGYEQYF. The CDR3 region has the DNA TGTGCCACCAGCTACCGGGGCCCTTCGGGCTACGAGCAGTACTTC.